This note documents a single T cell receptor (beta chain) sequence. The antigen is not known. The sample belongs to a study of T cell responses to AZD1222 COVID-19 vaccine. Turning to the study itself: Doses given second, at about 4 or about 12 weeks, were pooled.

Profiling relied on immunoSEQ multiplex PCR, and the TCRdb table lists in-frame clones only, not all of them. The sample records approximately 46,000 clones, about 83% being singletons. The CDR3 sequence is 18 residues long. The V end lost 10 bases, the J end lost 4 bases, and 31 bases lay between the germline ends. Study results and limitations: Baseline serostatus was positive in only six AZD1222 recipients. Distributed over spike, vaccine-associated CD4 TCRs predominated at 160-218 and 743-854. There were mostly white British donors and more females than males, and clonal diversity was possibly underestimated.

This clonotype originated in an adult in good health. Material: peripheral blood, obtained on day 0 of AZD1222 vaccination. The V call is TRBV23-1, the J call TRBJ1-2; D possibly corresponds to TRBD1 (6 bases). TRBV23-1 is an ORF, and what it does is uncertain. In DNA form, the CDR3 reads TGCGCCATCACCTTCGGCGGGGGCATAGTAAGAATACGCTATGGCTACACCTTC. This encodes CAITFGGGIVRIRYGYTF.